What follows describes a single T cell receptor beta chain. Here immunoSEQ multiplex PCR was the method, and the copy in TCRdb shows in-frame clones only, minus some. The sample holds 23,000 or so clones, 86% seen once. This specimen belongs to a study of T cell changes during pregnancy in multiple sclerosis. With V trimmed by 0 bases and J by 6 bases, 4 bases remained unmatched. CDR1 is SGDLS, CDR2 YYNGEE, per germline. The CDR3 covers 14 residues. Specimen: CD8+ T cells from peripheral blood mononuclear cells, collected in the first trimester of pregnancy. The chain joins TRBV9 to TRBJ2-7, with 9 nucleotides matching TRBD1. The clonotype originates from a female donor in good health, enrolled as a control in a pregnancy study. The CDR3 protein is CASSVAGQGGEQYF. CDR3 DNA sequence: TGTGCCAGCAGCGTAGCGGGACAGGGCGGCGAGCAGTACTTC.